This T cell receptor beta chain was captured in a study of vaccination effects on CD4 cells after COVID-19. Across the whole study: A couple of convalescent patients each provided a sample, at 16 days and at one week before vaccination.

Germline assignment: CDR1 LGHNA and CDR2 YSLEER. The ends lost 0 bases at V and 3 bases at J; junction bases unmatched: 8. The CDR3 extends over 17 amino acids. As concerns this clone: What it recognizes is unknown.

TCRdb's copy holds only in-frame clones and misses some; the assay was immunoSEQ multiplex PCR. This repertoire shows under 55,000 clones, around 66% found once; its top ten account for around a third. Sequencing in the ViraFEST assay came after antigen-specific CD4+ T cells had been expanded with viral peptide pools, which were used to stimulate PBMC. Once cultured for more than nine days, the cells underwent separation to obtain CD4+ T cells. Sometime from March through December 2020, the person acquired a SARS-CoV-2 infection that PCR confirmed. The authors exchanged half the medium for IL-2 medium on days 3 and 7.

The sequences come from CD4+ T cells from PBMCs cultured with a peptide pool, collected before COVID-19 vaccination. The source of this sequence is a human donor who had a prior SARS-CoV-2 infection. The V gene is TRBV4-3, the J gene TRBJ2-7; 10 bases align to TRBD2. Here the CDR3 reads CASSQDDRPSGSYEQYF. The DNA for the CDR3 is TGCGCCAGCAGCCAAGATGATAGACCTAGCGGGAGCTACGAGCAGTACTTC.